Listed below are T cell receptor beta chains from one sample, sequenced in a study of spatial heterogeneity in lung cancer. TCRdb re-derived calls from the 5' RACE reads in MiXCR, one entry per CDR3 protein. Of about 94,000 distinct CDR3 sequences in the sample, roughly a fifth are singletons; the top ten hold 20% to 25%. Sequencing was performed on PBMCs, taken at follow-up. These receptors all stem from a male donor with early-stage non-small cell lung cancer. The CDR3 runs from the conserved cysteine through the conserved F or W. A D gene is named only where the DNA matches it firmly. The listing skips clone size in some rows; elsewhere it reads once, few, many or a size class.

CDR3 length	V gene	clone size	D gene	J gene	CDR3 DNA	CDR3 protein
14	TRBV24-1	many	NA	TRBJ2-2	TGTGCCACCAGTGATGGAGGGACGGCCGGGGAGCTGTTTTTT	CATSDGGTAGELFF
12	TRBV30	few	NA	TRBJ1-2	TGTGCCTGGGGAGGGGGGGCTGGCGGCTACACCTTC	CAWGGGAGGYTF
14	TRBV7-6	NA	NA	TRBJ1-5	TGTGCCAGCAGCTTTGGACAGCCCGGTCAGCCCCAGCATTTT	CASSFGQPGQPQHF
17	TRBV12-3/TRBV12-4	NA	TRBD1	TRBJ1-5	TGTGCCAGCAGTCAAGGGACAGGTAACAAGGGGAATCAGCCCCAGCATTTT	CASSQGTGNKGNQPQHF
15	TRBV2	few	NA	TRBJ2-2	TGTGCCAGCAGTGCGGACGTGCGGGGAGTTGTGGAGCTGTTTTTT	CASSADVRGVVELFF
15	TRBV7-9	many	NA	TRBJ1-5	TGTGCCAGCAGCTTAGATGGGCAGAGCAATCAGCCCCAGCATTTT	CASSLDGQSNQPQHF
15	TRBV20-1	NA	NA	TRBJ2-3	TGCAGTGCTGCCATTCAGGGAACAGGCACAGATACGCAGTATTTT	CSAAIQGTGTDTQYF
14	TRBV6-2/TRBV6-3	few	TRBD1	TRBJ1-5	TGTGCCACAGAGCTACAGGGGGGGAATCAGCCCCAGCATTTT	CATELQGGNQPQHF
15	TRBV20-1	few	NA	TRBJ2-1	TGCAGTGCTTATGACAGTGGGGCCCTAAACAATGAGCAGTTCTTC	CSAYDSGALNNEQFF
15	TRBV6-1	few	NA	TRBJ1-1	TGTGCCAGCAGTGAAGGTCGGATAATGAACACTGAAGCTTTCTTT	CASSEGRIMNTEAFF
17	TRBV19	few	NA	TRBJ2-5	TGTGCCAGTAGTATGAGAAAAAGACTCATCTCCGGAGAGACCCAGTACTTC	CASSMRKRLISGETQYF
15	TRBV7-9	few	NA	TRBJ1-4	TGTGCCAGCAGCCCTAGGACAGACCGGGATGAAAAACTGTTTTTT	CASSPRTDRDEKLFF
11	TRBV7-2	few	NA	TRBJ2-1	TGTGCCAGCACCACCTACAATGAGCAGTTCTTC	CASTTYNEQFF
16	TRBV20-1	NA	NA	TRBJ2-1	TGCAGTGCTAGAACAAAAAAACCCAAGCCCGGCAATGAGCAGTTCTTC	CSARTKKPKPGNEQFF
13	TRBV9	few	NA	TRBJ2-3	TGTGCCAGCAGCTTACCACCAACAGATACGCAGTATTTT	CASSLPPTDTQYF
13	TRBV18	NA	NA	TRBJ1-5	TGTGCCAGCTCACCAGGGTACAATCAGCCCCAGCATTTT	CASSPGYNQPQHF
11	TRBV12-5	few	NA	TRBJ2-2	TGTGCTAGTGGTTTGGTAAAAGAGCTGTTTTTT	CASGLVKELFF
15	TRBV7-9	NA	NA	TRBJ1-3	TGTGCCAGCGGCCGGGACCGAGTCTCTGGAAACACCATATATTTT	CASGRDRVSGNTIYF
14	TRBV6-6	NA	NA	TRBJ1-4	TGTGCCAGCACTCCAACAGGACTCAATGAAAAACTGTTTTTT	CASTPTGLNEKLFF
16	TRBV5-6	few	TRBD1	TRBJ2-2	TGTGCCAGCAGCTTGTGGGACAGGGGATCGAACGGGGAGCTGTTTTTT	CASSLWDRGSNGELFF
13	TRBV20-1	many	NA	TRBJ1-1	TGCAGTGCCACCAGCGGACTCTGGACTGAAGCTTTCTTT	CSATSGLWTEAFF
14	TRBV6-2/TRBV6-3	NA	TRBD1	TRBJ2-7	TGTGCCAGCAGTTTACAGGGGGCGCGAAGCGAGCAGTACTTC	CASSLQGARSEQYF
19	TRBV7-3	NA	NA	TRBJ2-1	TGTGCCAGCAGCTCCAAGGCGCGAGAGTCATTTGGTATTTACAATGAGCAGTTCTTC	CASSSKARESFGIYNEQFF
13	TRBV4-3	NA	NA	TRBJ2-3	TGCGCCAGCAGCCAAGAAGTCTACCTGACGCAGTATTTT	CASSQEVYLTQYF
13	TRBV5-5	many	NA	TRBJ2-1	TGTGCCAGCAGCTTGAGTCCGAACAATGAGCAGTTCTTC	CASSLSPNNEQFF
14	TRBV5-1	NA	NA	TRBJ2-7	TGCGCCAGCAGCTTGGAGGGTCAGGTCAACGAGCAGTACTTC	CASSLEGQVNEQYF
11	TRBV29-1	NA	NA	TRBJ2-1	TGCAGCGTTGTGGTCTACAATGAGCAGTTCTTC	CSVVVYNEQFF
12	TRBV25-1	NA	NA	TRBJ1-4	TGTGCCAGCGCCCCAACTAATGAAAAACTGTTTTTT	CASAPTNEKLFF
13	TRBV18	NA	TRBD1	TRBJ1-4	TGTGCCAGCTCTTCGACAGGGAATGAAAAACTGTTTTTT	CASSSTGNEKLFF
14	TRBV30	NA	NA	TRBJ2-3	TGTGCCTGGAGGATAACAGGGAGCACAGATACGCAGTATTTT	CAWRITGSTDTQYF
15	TRBV7-6	many	NA	TRBJ1-1	TGTGCCAGCAGCTTAGATCCGGGGGCGGCTGGTGAAGCTTTCTTT	CASSLDPGAAGEAFF
13	TRBV5-1	NA	NA	TRBJ2-7	TGCGCCAGCAGCTTGCGGGAAGCCAACGAGCAGTACTTC	CASSLREANEQYF
16	TRBV7-9	NA	NA	TRBJ1-1	TGTGCCAGCAGCTTCGGATCGGGATACGACGACACTGAAGCTTTCTTT	CASSFGSGYDDTEAFF
17	TRBV11-2	few	TRBD2	TRBJ2-3	TGTGCCAGCAGCTTAGAGTCCGCGGGGGGGCCACAGGATACGCAGTATTTT	CASSLESAGGPQDTQYF
13	TRBV29-1	NA	TRBD1	TRBJ1-2	TGCAGCGTTAATGACAGGGCGCTTGATGGCTACACCTTC	CSVNDRALDGYTF
14	TRBV2	NA	NA	TRBJ2-7	TGTGCCAGCACACTGCAGGAAACCTCCTACGAGCAGTACTTC	CASTLQETSYEQYF
14	TRBV20-1	few	NA	TRBJ1-1	TGCAGTGCTGGAGGACGGTTCCCCAACACTGAAGCTTTCTTT	CSAGGRFPNTEAFF
13	TRBV10-1	few	NA	TRBJ1-2	TGCGCCAGCAGTCTGGACAAGAACTATGGCTACACCTTC	CASSLDKNYGYTF
12	TRBV18	NA	NA	TRBJ2-5	TGTGCCAGCTCACCGGATAGGTGGACCCAGTACTTC	CASSPDRWTQYF
13	TRBV4-3	NA	NA	TRBJ1-1	TGCGCCAGCAGCCAAGATCTGAACACTGAAGCTTTCTTT	CASSQDLNTEAFF
15	TRBV7-9	NA	TRBD1	TRBJ1-5	TGTGCCAGCAGCCCCGACAGGGATAGCAATCAGCCCCAGCATTTT	CASSPDRDSNQPQHF
14	TRBV20-1	NA	TRBD1	TRBJ2-3	TGCAGTGCTCCAACGACAGGGGCCCCAGATACGCAGTATTTT	CSAPTTGAPDTQYF
15	TRBV19	few	NA	TRBJ1-5	TGTGCCAGTATGAGCCTTGCAGCTAGCAATCAGCCCCAGCATTTT	CASMSLAASNQPQHF
12	TRBV29-1	NA	NA	TRBJ2-2	TGCAGCGTTGGGCTTAACACCGGGGAGCTGTTTTTT	CSVGLNTGELFF
12	TRBV24-1	NA	NA	TRBJ1-2	TGTGCCACCAGTGATTATAACTATGGCTACACCTTC	CATSDYNYGYTF
13	TRBV11-2	once	TRBD2	TRBJ2-7	TGTGCCAGCAGCCCGGGGACTATGGTCGAGCAGTACTTC	CASSPGTMVEQYF
14	TRBV20-1	NA	TRBD2	TRBJ2-1	TGCAGTGCCGCCCCGGGACTAGCGAGCCATGAGCAGTTCTTC	CSAAPGLASHEQFF
12	TRBV29-1	NA	TRBD1	TRBJ1-1	TGCAGCGTTGGACAGGGTTGGACTGAAGCTTTCTTT	CSVGQGWTEAFF
16	TRBV6-5	NA	TRBD2	TRBJ2-3	TGTGCCAGCAGTTACCAGCGCGGGAGCGGGGCGGATACGCAGTATTTT	CASSYQRGSGADTQYF
17	TRBV4-3	few	TRBD1	TRBJ1-1	TGCGCCAGCAGCCAGGCCGCCGGGACAGGGGGCGCCACTGAAGCTTTCTTT	CASSQAAGTGGATEAFF
15	TRBV9	few	NA	TRBJ2-2	TGTGCCAGCAGCCCATCGAAAGCGAACACCGGGGAGCTGTTTTTT	CASSPSKANTGELFF
14	TRBV12-3/TRBV12-4	many	NA	TRBJ2-2	TGTGCCAGCACCTGGGACTGGTGGACCGGGGAGCTGTTTTTT	CASTWDWWTGELFF
14	TRBV20-1	NA	NA	TRBJ2-1	TGCAGTGCTAGTACGAAGCGTACGAACAATGAGCAGTTCTTC	CSASTKRTNNEQFF
15	TRBV12-3/TRBV12-4	few	TRBD1	TRBJ1-5	TGTGCCAGCAGACCGACAGGGGGTAGCAATCAGCCCCAGCATTTT	CASRPTGGSNQPQHF
15	TRBV5-1	few	NA	TRBJ2-3	TGCGCCAGCAGCTTGGAATCGCGGGACCGTAATACGCAGTATTTT	CASSLESRDRNTQYF